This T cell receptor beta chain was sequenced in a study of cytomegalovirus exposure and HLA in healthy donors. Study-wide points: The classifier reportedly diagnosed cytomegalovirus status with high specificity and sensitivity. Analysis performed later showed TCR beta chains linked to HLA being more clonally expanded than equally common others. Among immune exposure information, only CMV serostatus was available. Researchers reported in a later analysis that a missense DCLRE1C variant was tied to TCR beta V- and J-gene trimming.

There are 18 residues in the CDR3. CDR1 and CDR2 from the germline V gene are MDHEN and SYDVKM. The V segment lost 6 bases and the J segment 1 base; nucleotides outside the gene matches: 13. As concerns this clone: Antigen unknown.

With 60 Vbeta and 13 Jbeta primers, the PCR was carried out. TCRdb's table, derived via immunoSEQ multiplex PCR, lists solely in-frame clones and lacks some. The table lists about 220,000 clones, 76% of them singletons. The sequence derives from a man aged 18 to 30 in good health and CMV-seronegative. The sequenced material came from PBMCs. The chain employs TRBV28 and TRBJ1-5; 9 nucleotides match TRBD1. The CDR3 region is CASSGPGQGFGSNQPQHF. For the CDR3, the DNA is TGTGCCAGCAGCGGACCGGGACAGGGCTTTGGAAGCAATCAGCCCCAGCATTTT.